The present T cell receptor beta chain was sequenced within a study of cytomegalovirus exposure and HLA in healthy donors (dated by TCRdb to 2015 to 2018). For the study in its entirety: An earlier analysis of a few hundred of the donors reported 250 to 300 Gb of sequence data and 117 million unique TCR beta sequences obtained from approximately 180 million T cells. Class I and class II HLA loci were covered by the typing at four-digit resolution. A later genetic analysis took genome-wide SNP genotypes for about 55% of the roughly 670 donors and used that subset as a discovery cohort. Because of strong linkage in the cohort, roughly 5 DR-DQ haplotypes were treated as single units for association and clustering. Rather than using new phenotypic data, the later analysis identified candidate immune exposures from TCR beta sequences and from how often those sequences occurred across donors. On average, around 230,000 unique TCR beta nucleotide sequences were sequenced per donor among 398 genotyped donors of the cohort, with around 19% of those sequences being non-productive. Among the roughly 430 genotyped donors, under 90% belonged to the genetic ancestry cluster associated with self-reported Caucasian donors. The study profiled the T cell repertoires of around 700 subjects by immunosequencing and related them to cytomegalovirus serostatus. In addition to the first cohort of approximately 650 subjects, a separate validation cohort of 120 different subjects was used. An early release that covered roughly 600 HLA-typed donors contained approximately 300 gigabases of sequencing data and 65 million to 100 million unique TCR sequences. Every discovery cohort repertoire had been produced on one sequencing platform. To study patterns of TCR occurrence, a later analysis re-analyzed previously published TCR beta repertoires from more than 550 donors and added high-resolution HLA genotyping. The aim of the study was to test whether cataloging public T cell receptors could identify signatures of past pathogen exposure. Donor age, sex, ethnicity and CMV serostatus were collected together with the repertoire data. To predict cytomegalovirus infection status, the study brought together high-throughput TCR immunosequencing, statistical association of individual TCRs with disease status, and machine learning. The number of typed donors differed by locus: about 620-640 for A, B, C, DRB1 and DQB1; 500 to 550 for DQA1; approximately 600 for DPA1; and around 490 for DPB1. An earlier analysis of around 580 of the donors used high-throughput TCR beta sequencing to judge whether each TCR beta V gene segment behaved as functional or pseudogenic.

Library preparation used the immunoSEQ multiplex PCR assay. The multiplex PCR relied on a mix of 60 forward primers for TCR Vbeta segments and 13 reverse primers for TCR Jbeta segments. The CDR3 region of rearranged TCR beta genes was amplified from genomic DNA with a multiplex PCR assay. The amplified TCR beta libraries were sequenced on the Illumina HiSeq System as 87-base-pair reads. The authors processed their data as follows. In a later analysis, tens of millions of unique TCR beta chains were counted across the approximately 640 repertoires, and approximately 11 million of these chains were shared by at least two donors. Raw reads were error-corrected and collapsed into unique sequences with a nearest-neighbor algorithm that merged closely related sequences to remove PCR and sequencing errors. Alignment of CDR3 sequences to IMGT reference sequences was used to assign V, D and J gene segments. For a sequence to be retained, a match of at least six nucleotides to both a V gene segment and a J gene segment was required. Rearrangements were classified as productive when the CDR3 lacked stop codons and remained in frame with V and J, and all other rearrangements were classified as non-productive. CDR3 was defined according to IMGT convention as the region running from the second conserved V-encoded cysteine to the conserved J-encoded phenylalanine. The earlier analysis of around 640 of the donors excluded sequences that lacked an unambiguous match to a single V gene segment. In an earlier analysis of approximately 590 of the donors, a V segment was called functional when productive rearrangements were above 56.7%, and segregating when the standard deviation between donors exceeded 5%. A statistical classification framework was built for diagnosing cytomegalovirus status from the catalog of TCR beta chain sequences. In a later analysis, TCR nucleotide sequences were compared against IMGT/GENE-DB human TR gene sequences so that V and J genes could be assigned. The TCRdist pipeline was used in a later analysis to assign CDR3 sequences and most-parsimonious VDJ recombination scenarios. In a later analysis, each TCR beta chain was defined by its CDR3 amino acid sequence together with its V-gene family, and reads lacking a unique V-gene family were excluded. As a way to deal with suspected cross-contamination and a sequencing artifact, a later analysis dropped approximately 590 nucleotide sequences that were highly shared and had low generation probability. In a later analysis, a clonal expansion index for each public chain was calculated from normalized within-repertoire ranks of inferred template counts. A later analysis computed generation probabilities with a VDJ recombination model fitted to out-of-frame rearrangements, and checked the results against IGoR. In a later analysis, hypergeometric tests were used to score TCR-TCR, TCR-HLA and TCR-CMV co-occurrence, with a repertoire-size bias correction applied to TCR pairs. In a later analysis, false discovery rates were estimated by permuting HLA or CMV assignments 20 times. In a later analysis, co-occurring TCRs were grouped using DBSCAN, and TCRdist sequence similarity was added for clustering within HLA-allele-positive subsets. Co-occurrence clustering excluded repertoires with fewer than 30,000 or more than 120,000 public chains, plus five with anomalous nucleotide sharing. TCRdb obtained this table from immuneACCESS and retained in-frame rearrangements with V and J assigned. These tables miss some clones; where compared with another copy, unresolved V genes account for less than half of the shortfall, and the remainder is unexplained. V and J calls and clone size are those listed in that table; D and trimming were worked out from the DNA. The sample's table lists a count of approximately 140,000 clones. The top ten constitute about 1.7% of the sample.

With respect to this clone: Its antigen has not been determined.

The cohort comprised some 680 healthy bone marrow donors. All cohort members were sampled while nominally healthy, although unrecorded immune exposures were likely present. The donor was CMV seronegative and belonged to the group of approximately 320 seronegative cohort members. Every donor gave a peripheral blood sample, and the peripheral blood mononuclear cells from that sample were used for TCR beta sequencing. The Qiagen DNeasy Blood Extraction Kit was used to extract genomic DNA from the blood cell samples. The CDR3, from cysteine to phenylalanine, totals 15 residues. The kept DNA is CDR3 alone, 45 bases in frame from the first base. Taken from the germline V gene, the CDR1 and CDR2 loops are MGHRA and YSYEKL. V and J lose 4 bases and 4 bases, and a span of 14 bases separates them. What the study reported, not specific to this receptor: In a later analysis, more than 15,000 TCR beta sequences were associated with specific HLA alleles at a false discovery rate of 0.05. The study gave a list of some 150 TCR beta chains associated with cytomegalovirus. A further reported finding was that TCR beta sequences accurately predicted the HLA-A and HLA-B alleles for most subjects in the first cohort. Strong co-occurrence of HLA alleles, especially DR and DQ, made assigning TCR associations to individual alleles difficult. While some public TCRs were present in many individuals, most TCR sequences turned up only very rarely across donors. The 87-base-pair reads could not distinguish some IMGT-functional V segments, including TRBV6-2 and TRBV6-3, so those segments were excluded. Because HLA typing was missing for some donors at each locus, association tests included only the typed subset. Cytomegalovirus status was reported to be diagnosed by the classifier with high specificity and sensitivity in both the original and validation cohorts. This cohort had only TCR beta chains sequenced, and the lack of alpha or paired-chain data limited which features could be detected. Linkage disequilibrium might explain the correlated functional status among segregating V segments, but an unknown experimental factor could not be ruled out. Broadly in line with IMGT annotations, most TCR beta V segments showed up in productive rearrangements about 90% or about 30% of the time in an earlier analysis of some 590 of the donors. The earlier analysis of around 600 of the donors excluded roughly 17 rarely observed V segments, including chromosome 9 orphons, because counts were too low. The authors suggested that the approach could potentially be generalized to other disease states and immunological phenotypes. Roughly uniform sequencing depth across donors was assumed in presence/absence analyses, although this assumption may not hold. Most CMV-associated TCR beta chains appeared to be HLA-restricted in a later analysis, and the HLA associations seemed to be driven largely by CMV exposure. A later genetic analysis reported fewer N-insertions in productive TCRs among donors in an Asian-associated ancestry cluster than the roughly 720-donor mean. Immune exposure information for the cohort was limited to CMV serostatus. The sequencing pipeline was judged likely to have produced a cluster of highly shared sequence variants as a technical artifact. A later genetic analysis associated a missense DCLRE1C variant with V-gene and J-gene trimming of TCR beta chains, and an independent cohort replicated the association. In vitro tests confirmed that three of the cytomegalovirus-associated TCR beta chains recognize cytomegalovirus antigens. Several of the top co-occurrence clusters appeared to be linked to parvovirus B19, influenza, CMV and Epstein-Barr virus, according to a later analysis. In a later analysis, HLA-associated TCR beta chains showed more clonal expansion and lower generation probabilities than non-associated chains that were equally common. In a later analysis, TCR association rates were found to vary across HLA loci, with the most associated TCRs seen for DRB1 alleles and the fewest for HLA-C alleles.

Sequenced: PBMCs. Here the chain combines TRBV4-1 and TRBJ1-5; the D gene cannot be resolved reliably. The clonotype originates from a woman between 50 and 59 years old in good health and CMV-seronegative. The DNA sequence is TGCGCCAGCAGCCGAACACGGTTGGAGAATCAGCCCCAGCATTTT. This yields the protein CASSRTRLENQPQHF.